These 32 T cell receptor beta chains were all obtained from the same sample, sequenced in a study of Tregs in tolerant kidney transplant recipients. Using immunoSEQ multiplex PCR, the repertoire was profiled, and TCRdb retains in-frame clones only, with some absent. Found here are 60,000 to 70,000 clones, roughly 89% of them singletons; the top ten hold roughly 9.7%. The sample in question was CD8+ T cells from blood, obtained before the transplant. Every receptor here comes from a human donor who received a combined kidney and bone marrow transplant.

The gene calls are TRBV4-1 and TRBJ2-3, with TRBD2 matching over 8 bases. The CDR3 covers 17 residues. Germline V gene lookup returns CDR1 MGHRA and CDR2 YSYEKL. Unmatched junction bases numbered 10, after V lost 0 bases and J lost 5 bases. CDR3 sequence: CASSQDPPGGAEDTQYF. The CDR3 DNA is TGCGCCAGCAGCCAAGATCCCCCCGGGGGGGCTGAAGATACGCAGTATTTT.

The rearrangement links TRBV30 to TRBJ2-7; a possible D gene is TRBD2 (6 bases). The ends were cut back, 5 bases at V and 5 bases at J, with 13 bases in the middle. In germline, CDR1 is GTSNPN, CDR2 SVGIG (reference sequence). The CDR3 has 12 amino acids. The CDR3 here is CAWSSSAHEQYF. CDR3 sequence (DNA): TGTGCCTGGTCCTCTAGCGCCCACGAGCAGTACTTC.

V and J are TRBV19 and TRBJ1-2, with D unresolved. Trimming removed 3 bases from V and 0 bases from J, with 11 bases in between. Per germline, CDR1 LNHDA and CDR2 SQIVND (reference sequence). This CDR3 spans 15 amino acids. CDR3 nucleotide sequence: TGTGCCAGTAGTATCGGCAGACTAGCTAACTATGGCTACACCTTC. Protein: CASSIGRLANYGYTF.

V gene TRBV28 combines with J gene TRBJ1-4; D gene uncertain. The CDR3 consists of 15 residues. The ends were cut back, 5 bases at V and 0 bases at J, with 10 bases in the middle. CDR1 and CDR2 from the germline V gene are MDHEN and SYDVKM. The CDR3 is CASSPQVATNEKLFF. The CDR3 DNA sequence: TGTGCCAGCAGTCCTCAGGTAGCAACTAATGAAAAACTGTTTTTT.

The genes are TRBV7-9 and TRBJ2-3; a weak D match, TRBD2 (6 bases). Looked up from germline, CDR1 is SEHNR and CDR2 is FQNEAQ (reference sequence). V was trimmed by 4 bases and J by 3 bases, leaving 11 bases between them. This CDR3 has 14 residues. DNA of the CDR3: TGTGCCAGCAGCTCGGGACTGAATACAGATACGCAGTATTTT. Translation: CASSSGLNTDTQYF.

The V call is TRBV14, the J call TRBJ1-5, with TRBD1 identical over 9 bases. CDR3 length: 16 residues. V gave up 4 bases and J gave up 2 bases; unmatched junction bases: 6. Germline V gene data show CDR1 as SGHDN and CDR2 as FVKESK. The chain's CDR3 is CASSPYRGLRNQPQHF. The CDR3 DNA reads TGTGCCAGCAGCCCATACAGGGGGCTTCGCAATCAGCCCCAGCATTTT. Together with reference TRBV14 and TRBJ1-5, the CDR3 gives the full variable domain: EAGVTQFPSHSVIEKGQTVTLRCDPISGHDNLYWYRRVMGKEIKFLLHFVKESKQDESGMPNNRFLAERTGGTYSTLKVQPAELEDSGVYFCASSPYRGLRNQPQHFGDGTRLSIL.

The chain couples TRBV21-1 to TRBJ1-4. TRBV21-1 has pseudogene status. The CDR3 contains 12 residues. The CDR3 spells CASSLTNEKLFF. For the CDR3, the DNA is TGTGCCAGCAGCCTCACTAATGAAAAACTGTTTTTT.

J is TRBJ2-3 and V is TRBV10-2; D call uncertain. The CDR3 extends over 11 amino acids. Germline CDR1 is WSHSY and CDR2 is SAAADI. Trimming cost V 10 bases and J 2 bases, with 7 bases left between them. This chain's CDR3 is CATLYTDTQYF. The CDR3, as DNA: TGCGCCACCCTCTACACAGATACGCAGTATTTT.

The CDR3: CASSISGKGPEAFF. In DNA, the CDR3 is TGTGCCAGTAGTATATCAGGGAAGGGGCCTGAAGCTTTCTTT. The rearrangement uses TRBV19 and TRBJ1-1; D may be TRBD1 (5 bases). CDR3 length: 14 amino acids. The germline gives CDR1 LNHDA, CDR2 SQIVND (reference sequence). Trimming pared 2 bases from V and 6 bases from J, leaving 13 bases between. The full variable domain, in which reference TRBV19 and TRBJ1-1 provide the parts outside the CDR3, is DGGITQSPKYLFRKEGQNVTLSCEQNLNHDAMYWYRQDPGQGLRLIYYSQIVNDFQKGDIAEGYSVSREKKESFPLTVTSAQKNPTAFYLCASSISGKGPEAFFGQGTRLTVV.

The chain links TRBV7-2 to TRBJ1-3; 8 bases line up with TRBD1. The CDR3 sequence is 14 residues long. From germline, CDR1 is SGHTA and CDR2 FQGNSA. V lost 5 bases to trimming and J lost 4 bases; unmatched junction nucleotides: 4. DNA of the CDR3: TGTGCCAGCAGCCCCAGGGGGCCCGGAAACACCATATATTTT. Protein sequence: CASSPRGPGNTIYF.

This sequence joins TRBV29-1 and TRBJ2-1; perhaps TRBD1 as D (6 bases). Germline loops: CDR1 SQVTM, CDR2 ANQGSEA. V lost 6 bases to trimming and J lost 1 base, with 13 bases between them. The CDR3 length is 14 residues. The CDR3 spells CSVGAQFSYNEQFF. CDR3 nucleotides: TGCAGCGTGGGGGCCCAATTTTCCTACAATGAGCAGTTCTTC.

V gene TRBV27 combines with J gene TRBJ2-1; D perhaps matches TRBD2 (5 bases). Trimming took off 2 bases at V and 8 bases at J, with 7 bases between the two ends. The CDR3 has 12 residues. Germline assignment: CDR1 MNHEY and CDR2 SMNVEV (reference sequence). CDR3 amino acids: CASSLLGDEQFF. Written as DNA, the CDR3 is TGTGCCAGCAGTTTACTGGGAGATGAGCAGTTCTTC.

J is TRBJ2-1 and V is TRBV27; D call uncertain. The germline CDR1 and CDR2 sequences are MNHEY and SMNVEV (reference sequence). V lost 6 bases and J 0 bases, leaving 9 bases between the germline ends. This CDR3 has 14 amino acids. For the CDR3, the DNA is TGTGCCAGCAGGTCTGTGAGCTCCTACAATGAGCAGTTCTTC. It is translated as CASRSVSSYNEQFF.

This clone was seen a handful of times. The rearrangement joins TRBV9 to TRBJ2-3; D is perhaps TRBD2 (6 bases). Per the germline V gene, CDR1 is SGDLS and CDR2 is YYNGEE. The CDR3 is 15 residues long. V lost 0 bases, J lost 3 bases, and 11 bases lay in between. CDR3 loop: CASSVVDSGTDTQYF. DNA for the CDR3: TGTGCCAGCAGCGTAGTCGATAGCGGAACAGATACGCAGTATTTT.

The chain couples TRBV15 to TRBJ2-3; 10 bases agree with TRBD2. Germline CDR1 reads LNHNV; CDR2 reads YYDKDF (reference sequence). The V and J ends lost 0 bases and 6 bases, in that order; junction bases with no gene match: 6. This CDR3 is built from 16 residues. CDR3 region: CATSRDKRGGPDTQYF. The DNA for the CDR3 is TGTGCCACCAGCAGAGACAAGCGGGGGGGTCCGGATACGCAGTATTTT.

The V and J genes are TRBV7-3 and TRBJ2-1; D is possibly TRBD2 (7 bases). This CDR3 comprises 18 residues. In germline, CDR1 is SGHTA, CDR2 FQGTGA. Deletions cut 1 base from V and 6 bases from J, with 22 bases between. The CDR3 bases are TGTGCCAGCAGCTTAAAGGGGGTAGGGGGGGGCATAGGCAATGAGCAGTTCTTC. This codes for CASSLKGVGGGIGNEQFF.

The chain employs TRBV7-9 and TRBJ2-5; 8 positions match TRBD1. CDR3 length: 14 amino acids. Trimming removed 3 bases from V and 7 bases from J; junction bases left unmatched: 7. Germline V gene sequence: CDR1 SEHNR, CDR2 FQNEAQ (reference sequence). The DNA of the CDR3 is TGTGCCAGCAGCTTCGACAGGGGCTTGGGGACCCAGTACTTC. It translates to CASSFDRGLGTQYF.

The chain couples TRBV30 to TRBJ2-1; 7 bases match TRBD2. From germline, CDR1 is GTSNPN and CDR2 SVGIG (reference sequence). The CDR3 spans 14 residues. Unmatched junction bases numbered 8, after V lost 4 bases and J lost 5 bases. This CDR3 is CAWTTGGPHNEQFF. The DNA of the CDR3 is TGTGCCTGGACCACGGGAGGACCCCACAATGAGCAGTTCTTC.

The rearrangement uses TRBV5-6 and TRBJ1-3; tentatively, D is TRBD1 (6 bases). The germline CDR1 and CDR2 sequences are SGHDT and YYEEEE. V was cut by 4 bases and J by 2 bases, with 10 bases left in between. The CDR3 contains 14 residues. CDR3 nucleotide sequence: TGTGCCAGCAGCCCCACAGGGACTGGAAACACCATATATTTT. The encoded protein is CASSPTGTGNTIYF.

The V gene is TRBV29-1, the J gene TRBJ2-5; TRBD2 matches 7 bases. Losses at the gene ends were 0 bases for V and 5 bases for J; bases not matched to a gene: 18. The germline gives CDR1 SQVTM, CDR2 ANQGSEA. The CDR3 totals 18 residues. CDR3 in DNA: TGCAGCGTTGAAGATCTTTGGGGGGGTGCAGGGTTTCGGGAGACCCAGTACTTC. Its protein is CSVEDLWGGAGFRETQYF.

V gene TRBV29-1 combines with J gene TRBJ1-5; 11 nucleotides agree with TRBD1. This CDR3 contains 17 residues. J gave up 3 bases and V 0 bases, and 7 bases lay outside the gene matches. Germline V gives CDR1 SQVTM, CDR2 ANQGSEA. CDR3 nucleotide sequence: TGCAGCGTTGAAGACTATCGGGACAGGGGGTTCAATCAGCCCCAGCATTTT. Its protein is CSVEDYRDRGFNQPQHF.

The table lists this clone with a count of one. The CDR3 loop is CAWSPAGSLQPQHF. The CDR3 DNA follows: TGTGCCTGGAGTCCGGCGGGGTCTTTGCAGCCCCAGCATTTT. J is TRBJ1-5 and V is TRBV30; D call uncertain. With 2 bases removed from V and 7 bases from J, the gap between germline ends came to 15 bases. Per germline, CDR1 GTSNPN and CDR2 SVGIG (reference sequence). This CDR3 has 14 residues.

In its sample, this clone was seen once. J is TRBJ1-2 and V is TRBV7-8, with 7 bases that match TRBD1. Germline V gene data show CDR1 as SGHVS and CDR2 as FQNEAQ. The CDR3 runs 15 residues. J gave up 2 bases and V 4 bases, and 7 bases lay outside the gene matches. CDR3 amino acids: CASSSNLGQNYGYTF. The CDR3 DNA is TGTGCCAGCAGCTCAAACTTGGGACAGAACTATGGCTACACCTTC.

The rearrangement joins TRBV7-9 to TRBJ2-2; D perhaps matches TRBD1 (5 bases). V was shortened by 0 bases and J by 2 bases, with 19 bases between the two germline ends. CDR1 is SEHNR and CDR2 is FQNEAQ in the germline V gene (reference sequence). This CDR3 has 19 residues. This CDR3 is CASSLAPGKGQGNTGELFF. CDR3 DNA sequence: TGTGCCAGCAGCTTAGCCCCCGGTAAAGGGCAGGGCAACACCGGGGAGCTGTTTTTT. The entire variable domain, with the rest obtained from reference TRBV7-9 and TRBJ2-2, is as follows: DTGVSQNPRHKITKRGQNVTFRCDPISEHNRLYWYRQTLGQGPEFLTYFQNEAQLEKSRLLSDRFSAERPKGSFSTLEIQRTEQGDSAMYLCASSLAPGKGQGNTGELFFGEGSRLTVL.

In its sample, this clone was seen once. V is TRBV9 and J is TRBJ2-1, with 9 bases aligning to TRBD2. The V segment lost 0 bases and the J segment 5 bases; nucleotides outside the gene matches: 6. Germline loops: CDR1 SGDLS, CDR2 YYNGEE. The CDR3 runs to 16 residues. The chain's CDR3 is CASSVAGASGNNEQFF. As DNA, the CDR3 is TGTGCCAGCAGCGTAGCGGGGGCTAGCGGGAACAATGAGCAGTTCTTC. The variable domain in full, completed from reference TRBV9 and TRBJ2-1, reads DSGVTQTPKHLITATGQRVTLRCSPRSGDLSVYWYQQSLDQGLQFLIQYYNGEERAKGNILERFSAQQFPDLHSELNLSSLELGDSALYFCASSVAGASGNNEQFFGPGTRLTVL.

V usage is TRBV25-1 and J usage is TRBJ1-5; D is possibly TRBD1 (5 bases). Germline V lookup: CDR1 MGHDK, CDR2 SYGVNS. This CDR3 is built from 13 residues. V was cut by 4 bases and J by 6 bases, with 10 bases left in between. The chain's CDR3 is CASSAAQGQPQHF. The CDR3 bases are TGTGCCAGCAGTGCCGCCCAGGGTCAGCCCCAGCATTTT.

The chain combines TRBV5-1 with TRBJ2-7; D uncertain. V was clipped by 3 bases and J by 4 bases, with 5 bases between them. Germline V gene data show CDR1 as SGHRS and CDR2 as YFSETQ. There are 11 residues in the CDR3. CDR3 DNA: TGCGCCAGCAGCTCCTTTTACGAGCAGTACTTC. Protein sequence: CASSSFYEQYF.

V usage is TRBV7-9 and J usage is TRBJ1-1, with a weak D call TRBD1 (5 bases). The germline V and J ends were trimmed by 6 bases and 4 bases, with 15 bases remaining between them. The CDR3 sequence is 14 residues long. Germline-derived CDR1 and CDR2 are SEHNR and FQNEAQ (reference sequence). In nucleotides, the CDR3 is TGTGCCAGCAGGTTGGGGGGGATGGGCACTGAAGCTTTCTTT. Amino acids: CASRLGGMGTEAFF. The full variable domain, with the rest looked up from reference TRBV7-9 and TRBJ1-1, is DTGVSQNPRHKITKRGQNVTFRCDPISEHNRLYWYRQTLGQGPEFLTYFQNEAQLEKSRLLSDRFSAERPKGSFSTLEIQRTEQGDSAMYLCASRLGGMGTEAFFGQGTRLTVV.

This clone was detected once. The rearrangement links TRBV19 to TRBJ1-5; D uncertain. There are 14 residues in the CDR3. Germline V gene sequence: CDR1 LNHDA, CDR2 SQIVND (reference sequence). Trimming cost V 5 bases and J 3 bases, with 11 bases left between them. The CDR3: CASSEPGLNQPQHF. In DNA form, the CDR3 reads TGTGCCAGTAGTGAACCGGGTCTCAATCAGCCCCAGCATTTT.

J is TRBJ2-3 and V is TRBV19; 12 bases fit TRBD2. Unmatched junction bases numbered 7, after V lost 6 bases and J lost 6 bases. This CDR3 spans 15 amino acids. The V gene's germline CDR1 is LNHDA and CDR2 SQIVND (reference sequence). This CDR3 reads CASRPGLAGLDTQYF. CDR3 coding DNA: TGTGCCAGTAGACCGGGACTAGCGGGTCTGGATACGCAGTATTTT.

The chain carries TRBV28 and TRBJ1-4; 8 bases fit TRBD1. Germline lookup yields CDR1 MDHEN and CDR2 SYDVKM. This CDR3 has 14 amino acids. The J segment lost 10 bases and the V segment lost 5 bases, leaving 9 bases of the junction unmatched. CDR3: CASSLDREIAKLFF. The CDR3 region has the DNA TGTGCCAGCAGTCTGGACAGGGAGATTGCAAAACTGTTTTTT. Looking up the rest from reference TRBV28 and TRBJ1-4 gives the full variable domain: DVKVTQSSRYLVKRTGEKVFLECVQDMDHENMFWYRQDPGLGLRLIYFSYDVKMKEKGDIPEGYSVSREKKERFSLILESASTNQTSMYLCASSLDREIAKLFFGSGTQLSVL.

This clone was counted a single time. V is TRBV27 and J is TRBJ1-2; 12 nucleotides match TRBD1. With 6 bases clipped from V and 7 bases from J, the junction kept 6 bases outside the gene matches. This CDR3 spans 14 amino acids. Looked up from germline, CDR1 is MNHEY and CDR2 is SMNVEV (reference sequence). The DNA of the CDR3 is TGTGCCAGCAGCCCCGGGACAGGGGGCTTTGGCTACACCTTC. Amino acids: CASSPGTGGFGYTF.